Shown below are 5 T cell receptor beta chains from a single sample sequenced in a study of PD-1 blockade in classical Hodgkin lymphoma (TCRdb year 2020). Libraries were constructed by the immunoSEQ multiplex PCR assay. TCRdb retrieved this table from immuneACCESS and kept in-frame rearrangements only. Not all clones are present; in checked studies, unresolved V genes account for under half, and no reason is known for the remainder. Here the sample has about 25,000 clones; around 63% occur a single time. The ten largest make up 2.5% to 4% of the sample. Sample time point, as interpreted from the label and publication: cycle 1 day 1 (C1D1), immediately before nivolumab initiation. Every trial patient had relapsed after autologous stem cell transplantation, and cohorts A, B and C differed in prior brentuximab vedotin exposure. This material consisted of peripheral blood mononuclear cells (PBMCs), taken at baseline. The receptors shown here come from a human donor with classical Hodgkin lymphoma.

The chain joins TRBV5-1 to TRBJ2-7; 9 nucleotides match TRBD2. CDR3 size: 17 residues. Unmatched junction bases numbered 10, after V lost 0 bases and J lost 3 bases. CDR1 is SGHRS, CDR2 YFSETQ, per germline. Here the CDR3 DNA reads TGCGCCAGCAGCTTGGCTTGGGGGTCTAGCGGGATCTACGAGCAGTACTTC. This codes for CASSLAWGSSGIYEQYF. Variable domain in full (rest from reference TRBV5-1 and TRBJ2-7): KAGVTQTPRYLIKTRGQQVTLSCSPISGHRSVSWYQQTPGQGLQFLFEYFSETQRNKGNFPGRFSGRQFSNSRSEMNVSTLELGDSALYLCASSLAWGSSGIYEQYFGPGTRLTVT.

J is TRBJ2-7 and V is TRBV21-1; no DNA check was done on the table's D call, TRBD1. TRBV21-1 is flagged as a pseudogene. The length of the CDR3 is 16 residues. The CDR3 DNA follows: TGTGCCAGCAGCAAAGTATCCAGGCAGGGAACCTACGAGCAGTACTTC. Translation gives CASSKVSRQGTYEQYF.

The chain joins TRBV5-5 to TRBJ2-2; D is possibly TRBD2 (5 bases). CDR1 and CDR2 from the germline V gene are SGHKS and YYEKEE (reference sequence). CDR3 size: 15 residues. Trimming took 4 bases from V and 7 from J, leaving 17 bases between them. CDR3 sequence: CASSPNAIRGGELFF. The CDR3 region has the DNA TGTGCCAGCAGCCCTAACGCGATCCGGGGCGGGGAGCTGTTTTTT.

V gene TRBV19 combines with J gene TRBJ1-4, with D hard to call. Germline assignment: CDR1 LNHDA and CDR2 SQIVND (reference sequence). Trimming took 4 bases from V and 2 from J, leaving 14 bases between them. The CDR3 spans 16 residues. The CDR3 DNA reads as TGTGCCAGTAGTACGACCCGATCTGGGACTAATGAAAAACTGTTTTTT. It encodes CASSTTRSGTNEKLFF.

The chain joins TRBV9 to TRBJ2-5; a weak D match, TRBD1 (7 bases). Trimming shortened V by 0 bases and J by 3 bases, and 12 bases separated the two germline ends. This CDR3 has 15 residues. In germline, CDR1 is SGDLS, CDR2 YYNGEE. The CDR3 DNA is TGTGCCAGCAGCGTAGATCCCAGGGGGGAAGAGACCCAGTACTTC. Protein sequence: CASSVDPRGEETQYF.